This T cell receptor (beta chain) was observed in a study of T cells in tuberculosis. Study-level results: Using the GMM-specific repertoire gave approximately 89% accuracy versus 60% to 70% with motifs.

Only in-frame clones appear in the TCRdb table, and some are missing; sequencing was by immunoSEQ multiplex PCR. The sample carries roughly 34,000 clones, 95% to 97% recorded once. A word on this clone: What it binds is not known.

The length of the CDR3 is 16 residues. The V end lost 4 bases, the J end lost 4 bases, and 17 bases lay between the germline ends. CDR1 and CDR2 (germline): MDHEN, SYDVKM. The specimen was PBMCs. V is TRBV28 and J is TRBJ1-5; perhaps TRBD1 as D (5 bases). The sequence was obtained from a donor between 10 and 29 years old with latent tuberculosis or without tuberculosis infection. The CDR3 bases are TGTGCCAGCAGTTCTCTACCCCCGGGGGGGAATCAGCCCCAGCATTTT. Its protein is CASSSLPPGGNQPQHF.